These 31 T cell receptor beta chains were sequenced from one sample in a study of T-cell memory formation after mild COVID-19. TCRdb ran MiXCR on the 5' RACE reads and lists one entry per CDR3 protein. This table has roughly 130,000 distinct CDR3 sequences, 16% appearing once. The specimen sequenced was PBMCs or a T cell subset sorted from them (not recorded which). The receptors shown here come from an adult woman who had mild COVID-19 (a few samples of this study predate the infection). Cell type and time point are not known.

This chain links TRBV12-3 or TRBV12-4 with TRBJ2-1, with D possibly TRBD2 on 5 matching bases. The CDR3 is 15 residues long. V lost 7 bases to trimming and J lost 6 bases, with 19 bases between them. The CDR3 DNA reads as TGTGCCAGCATCCACTCAGACTACACCTCCAATGAGCAGTTCTTC. Amino acids: CASIHSDYTSNEQFF.

This clonotype was counted a few times. The rearrangement uses TRBV12-3 or TRBV12-4 and TRBJ2-7; D possibly corresponds to TRBD1 (6 bases). V shed 0 bases and J shed 3 bases, with 12 bases lying between them. This CDR3 region has 15 residues. The CDR3 spells CASSLAQGLFYEQYF. The CDR3 DNA reads as TGTGCCAGCAGTTTAGCACAGGGTTTGTTCTACGAGCAGTACTTC.

In its sample, this clonotype was seen a few times. The chain employs TRBV2 and TRBJ2-7, with unresolved D. With 4 bases removed from V and 3 bases from J, the gap between germline ends came to 10 bases. Looked up from germline, CDR1 is SNHLY and CDR2 is FYNNEI. The CDR3 has 13 residues. CDR3 nucleotides: TGTGCCAGCAGTGGAGGTCGCAGCTACGAGCAGTACTTC. It is translated as CASSGGRSYEQYF. Variable domain in full (rest from reference TRBV2 and TRBJ2-7): EPEVTQTPSHQVTQMGQEVILRCVPISNHLYFYWYRQILGQKVEFLVSFYNNEISEKSEIFDDQFSVERPDGSNFTLKIRSTKLEDSAMYFCASSGGRSYEQYFGPGTRLTVT.

In this sample, this clonotype turned up a few times. The chain employs TRBV6-6 and TRBJ1-3; D unresolved. Germline lookup yields CDR1 MNHNY and CDR2 SVGAGI (reference sequence). V lost 4 bases and J 0 bases, leaving 10 bases between the germline ends. This CDR3 is built from 15 residues. CDR3 sequence: CASSSDGHSGNTIYF. DNA for the CDR3: TGTGCCAGCAGTTCGGACGGCCACTCTGGAAACACCATATATTTT.

The rearrangement uses TRBV29-1 and TRBJ2-7; no definite D call. Trimming removed 7 bases from V and 3 bases from J, with 16 bases in between. Germline V gene data show CDR1 as SQVTM and CDR2 as ANQGSEA. CDR3 length equals 13 residues. The CDR3 reads CSAVGRDNYEQYF. The CDR3 DNA sequence: TGCAGCGCTGTTGGTAGGGATAACTACGAGCAGTACTTC.

This clonotype has more than one count but fewer than ten. The chain has TRBV6-2 or TRBV6-3 and TRBJ2-7, with TRBD2 identical over 11 bases. CDR1 is MNHEY and CDR2 is SVGEGT in the germline V gene. J was trimmed by 1 base and V by 2 bases; bases with no gene match: 10. The CDR3 has 18 residues. Here the CDR3 reads CASSYLDLTSGASYEQYF. The CDR3 region has the DNA TGTGCCAGCAGTTACCTCGACTTGACTAGCGGGGCTTCCTACGAGCAGTACTTC.

This clonotype was counted only a few times. The chain combines TRBV29-1 with TRBJ2-7, with 9 bases fitting TRBD1. V lost 5 bases and J lost 3; bases outside the gene matches: 11. The CDR3 extends over 15 amino acids. From germline, CDR1 is SQVTM and CDR2 ANQGSEA. CDR3 region: CSVMGTGGRVYEQYF. The DNA of the CDR3 is TGCAGCGTTATGGGTACAGGGGGCAGAGTCTACGAGCAGTACTTC.

The chain is built from TRBV5-1 and TRBJ1-5; D gene uncertain. Between the trimmed V and J ends, which lost 3 bases and 5 bases, there was a span of 9 bases. The CDR3 contains 13 residues. From germline, CDR1 is SGHRS and CDR2 YFSETQ. This CDR3 reads CASSSNIDQPQHF. The CDR3 DNA is TGCGCCAGCAGCTCTAACATTGATCAGCCCCAGCATTTT.

V and J are TRBV5-1 and TRBJ2-7; 8 positions agree with TRBD1. The CDR3 spans 17 residues. CDR1 and CDR2 (germline): SGHRS, YFSETQ. J was trimmed by 3 bases and V by 0 bases; bases with no gene match: 11. CDR3 in amino acids: CASSLVLFGQGIYEQYF. The CDR3 DNA follows: TGCGCCAGCAGCTTGGTTCTTTTTGGACAGGGTATCTACGAGCAGTACTTC. The full variable domain, in which reference TRBV5-1 and TRBJ2-7 provide the parts outside the CDR3, is KAGVTQTPRYLIKTRGQQVTLSCSPISGHRSVSWYQQTPGQGLQFLFEYFSETQRNKGNFPGRFSGRQFSNSRSEMNVSTLELGDSALYLCASSLVLFGQGIYEQYFGPGTRLTVT.

This sequence joins TRBV29-1 and TRBJ2-1, with 10 nucleotides matching TRBD2. With 1 base clipped from V and 3 bases from J, the junction kept 0 bases outside the gene matches. The V gene's germline CDR1 is SQVTM and CDR2 ANQGSEA. The CDR3 totals 14 residues. CDR3 loop: CSVEVAGGYNEQFF. The CDR3 DNA is TGCAGCGTTGAAGTAGCGGGGGGCTACAATGAGCAGTTCTTC.

This clonotype was counted a few times. V and J are TRBV28 and TRBJ2-3; TRBD2 matches 9 bases. This CDR3 contains 15 residues. Germline V gene lookup returns CDR1 MDHEN and CDR2 SYDVKM. V was clipped by 6 bases and J by 4 bases; unmatched bases: 8. CDR3 nucleotide sequence: TGTGCCAGCAGCAGGGGCGGGAGGGCCCCAGATACGCAGTATTTT. Protein sequence: CASSRGGRAPDTQYF.

This clonotype was recorded a few times. The chain couples TRBV4-3 to TRBJ2-7, with 10 bases identical to TRBD2. This CDR3 has 16 residues. CDR1 is LGHNA, CDR2 YSLEER, per germline. The V segment lost 2 bases and the J segment 0 bases; nucleotides outside the gene matches: 4. CDR3 residues: CASSQYLAGDSYEQYF. DNA of the CDR3: TGCGCCAGCAGCCAATACCTAGCGGGAGACTCCTACGAGCAGTACTTC.

The genes are TRBV11-2 and TRBJ2-5; perhaps D is TRBD1 or TRBD2 (5 bases each). CDR3 length equals 13 residues. V gave up 5 bases and J gave up 3 bases, with 10 bases separating them. The germline CDR1 and CDR2 sequences are SGHAT and FQNNGV. DNA of the CDR3: TGTGCCAGCAGCCCGGGACCCAAAGAGACCCAGTACTTC. Translating it yields CASSPGPKETQYF. Filled out from reference TRBV11-2 and TRBJ2-5, the complete variable domain reads EAGVAQSPRYKIIEKRQSVAFWCNPISGHATLYWYQQILGQGPKLLIQFQNNGVVDDSQLPKDRFSAERLKGVDSTLKIQPAKLEDSAVYLCASSPGPKETQYFGPGTRLLVL.

The chain links TRBV4-3 to TRBJ2-2; TRBD1 or TRBD2 may be the D gene (5 bases each). The CDR3 spans 14 residues. Germline loops: CDR1 LGHNA, CDR2 YSLEER. V lost 2 bases, J lost 5 bases, and 9 bases lay in between. The CDR3 region is CASSQRQRTGELFF. CDR3 coding DNA: TGCGCCAGCAGCCAACGACAGCGGACCGGGGAGCTGTTTTTT.

This clonotype was seen a few times. The CDR3 DNA is TGTGCCAGCGAGCTGGGGAACACTGAAGCTTTCTTT. Protein product: CASELGNTEAFF. This rearrangement joins TRBV7-9 to TRBJ1-1; D remains unclear. CDR3 size: 12 residues. V lost 8 bases and J lost 1, with 8 bases in between. Germline CDR1 reads SEHNR; CDR2 reads FQNEAQ (reference sequence).

Only a few counts were recorded for this clonotype. This chain joins TRBV7-2 and TRBJ2-7; D not resolved. CDR3 length: 12 amino acids. V gave up 5 bases and J gave up 4 bases, with 9 bases separating them. Germline V lookup: CDR1 SGHTA, CDR2 FQGNSA. The chain's CDR3 is CASSPNRYEQYF. CDR3 in DNA: TGTGCCAGCAGCCCCAATAGATACGAGCAGTACTTC.

The chain has TRBV21-1 and TRBJ2-3; the table's D call TRBD2 went unverified against the DNA. TRBV21-1 is reported as a pseudogene. This CDR3 has 14 residues. The CDR3 DNA sequence: TGTGCTGAGACTAGCGGGAGTGAGGTGGATACGCAGTATTTT. Translated, it gives CAETSGSEVDTQYF.

This clonotype was observed a few times. The CDR3, as DNA: TGTGCCAGCAGCCAAGATGGGGGACAAGGACAAACGCAGTATTTT. Protein: CASSQDGGQGQTQYF. V and J are TRBV4-2 and TRBJ2-3, with D perhaps TRBD1 (6 bases). Trimming took off 0 bases at V and 9 bases at J, with 16 bases between the two ends. Germline CDR1 reads LGHNA; CDR2 reads YNFKEQ. The CDR3 runs 15 residues.

J is TRBJ2-3 and V is TRBV11-3; 10 nucleotides line up with TRBD2. CDR1 and CDR2 from the germline V gene are SGHNT and YENEEA. Trimming took 5 bases from V and 6 from J; bases not matched to a gene: 8. The length of the CDR3 is 15 residues. This CDR3 reads CASSTQTSGLDTQYF. As DNA, the CDR3 is TGTGCCAGCAGCACCCAGACTAGCGGGTTGGATACGCAGTATTTT.

This clonotype was observed a few times. The chain links TRBV9 to TRBJ2-1; tentative D call: TRBD2 (5 bases). The CDR3 has 15 residues. The ends were cut back, 4 bases at V and 5 bases at J, with 16 bases in the middle. The germline gives CDR1 SGDLS, CDR2 YYNGEE. The CDR3 nucleotides are TGTGCCAGCAGCCCCCCCCGGGGTGGGAACAATGAGCAGTTCTTC. Translated: CASSPPRGGNNEQFF.

This clonotype showed up just a few times. The chain is built from TRBV12-3 or TRBV12-4 and TRBJ2-6, with D perhaps matching TRBD1 (5 bases). CDR3 length: 15 amino acids. V was pared by 2 bases and J by 0 bases, with 5 bases between. As DNA, the CDR3 is TGTGCCAGCAGTTTAAGGGGCTCTGGGGCCAACGTCCTGACTTTC. Translation gives CASSLRGSGANVLTF.

The V and J genes are TRBV7-2 and TRBJ2-7; D may match TRBD1 or TRBD2 (6 bases each). Trimming pared 3 bases from V and 2 bases from J, leaving 14 bases between. Germline V gene sequence: CDR1 SGHTA, CDR2 FQGNSA. This CDR3 comprises 15 residues. The CDR3 reads CASSFFRGRTYEQYF. The CDR3 DNA sequence: TGTGCCAGCAGCTTTTTCCGGGGGCGGACCTACGAGCAGTACTTC.

This clonotype came up a few times. V gene TRBV5-1 combines with J gene TRBJ2-1; the match to TRBD2 covers 10 bases. The CDR3 sequence is 14 residues long. With 7 bases clipped from V and 0 bases from J, the junction kept 1 base outside the gene matches. Looked up from germline, CDR1 is SGHRS and CDR2 is YFSETQ. This CDR3 reads CASGLAVSYNEQFF. The DNA for the CDR3 is TGCGCCAGCGGACTAGCGGTCTCCTACAATGAGCAGTTCTTC.

The chain combines TRBV4-2 with TRBJ2-3; 11 bases match TRBD2. Germline V lookup: CDR1 LGHNA, CDR2 YNFKEQ. The CDR3 has 21 amino acids. J was trimmed by 3 bases and V by 0 bases; bases with no gene match: 17. The CDR3 DNA follows: TGTGCCAGCAGCCAAGATAGCGGGAGGGTTGGAGGTGGGAACTTGACAGATACGCAGTATTTT. It codes for CASSQDSGRVGGGNLTDTQYF.

This clonotype has ten or more counts. CDR3 protein: CACRPQEGGNTEAFF. The DNA of the CDR3 is TGTGCCTGCCGCCCCCAGGAAGGGGGCAACACTGAAGCTTTCTTT. The rearrangement joins TRBV30 to TRBJ1-1; 7 bases fit TRBD1. The V gene's germline CDR1 is GTSNPN and CDR2 SVGIG (reference sequence). The CDR3 is 15 amino acids. J was trimmed by 2 bases and V by 6 bases; bases with no gene match: 12.

This clonotype was detected a few times. The chain couples TRBV7-3 to TRBJ2-1; the match to TRBD2 covers 14 bases. Germline CDR1 is SGHTA and CDR2 is FQGTGA. V shed 4 bases and J 8 bases; nucleotides not matched to a gene: 7. This CDR3 is 16 amino acids long. The CDR3 sequence: CASSSTGLAGVHEQFF. In nucleotides, the CDR3 is TGTGCCAGCAGCTCAACGGGACTAGCGGGAGTTCATGAGCAGTTCTTC.

The rearrangement links TRBV9 to TRBJ1-2; no clear D gene. The CDR3 totals 13 residues. In germline, CDR1 is SGDLS, CDR2 YYNGEE. V lost 5 bases and J 2 bases, leaving 10 bases between the germline ends. CDR3 in amino acids: CASSPDMNYGYTF. The CDR3 region has the DNA TGTGCCAGCAGTCCCGACATGAACTATGGCTACACCTTC.

Ten or more counts support this clonotype. This chain connects TRBV5-6 to TRBJ2-1, with 8 bases identical to TRBD2. The trim removed 2 bases at V and 2 bases at J, leaving 3 bases unmatched. Germline-derived CDR1 and CDR2 are SGHDT and YYEEEE. The CDR3 contains 15 residues. CDR3 amino acids: CASSFGSGAYNEQFF. The CDR3 nucleotides are TGTGCCAGCAGCTTTGGTAGCGGGGCCTACAATGAGCAGTTCTTC.

This chain connects TRBV11-3 to TRBJ2-1; 9 positions agree with TRBD1. Germline loops: CDR1 SGHNT, CDR2 YENEEA. The CDR3 extends over 14 amino acids. With V trimmed by 5 bases and J by 7 bases, 6 bases remained unmatched. The CDR3 loop reads CASSEWDRENEQFF. CDR3 coding DNA: TGTGCCAGCAGCGAATGGGACAGGGAGAATGAGCAGTTCTTC.

This clonotype was picked up a small number of times. The rearrangement links TRBV5-6 to TRBJ1-2; D is ambiguous. The CDR3 contains 15 residues. From germline, CDR1 is SGHDT and CDR2 YYEEEE. V was pared by 3 bases and J by 1 base, with 13 bases between. The CDR3: CASSSILSVNYGYTF. The DNA of the CDR3 is TGTGCCAGCAGCTCAATCCTCAGCGTTAACTATGGCTACACCTTC.

This clonotype was recorded a few times. Here the CDR3 DNA reads TGCAGCGTTGAGCTAGCGGGAGGGGTTTACGAGCAGTACTTC. Its translation: CSVELAGGVYEQYF. The genes are TRBV29-1 and TRBJ2-7; 12 nucleotides align to TRBD2. Germline V gene data show CDR1 as SQVTM and CDR2 as ANQGSEA. This CDR3 is 14 amino acids long. The V and J ends lost 3 bases and 4 bases, in that order; junction bases with no gene match: 4.